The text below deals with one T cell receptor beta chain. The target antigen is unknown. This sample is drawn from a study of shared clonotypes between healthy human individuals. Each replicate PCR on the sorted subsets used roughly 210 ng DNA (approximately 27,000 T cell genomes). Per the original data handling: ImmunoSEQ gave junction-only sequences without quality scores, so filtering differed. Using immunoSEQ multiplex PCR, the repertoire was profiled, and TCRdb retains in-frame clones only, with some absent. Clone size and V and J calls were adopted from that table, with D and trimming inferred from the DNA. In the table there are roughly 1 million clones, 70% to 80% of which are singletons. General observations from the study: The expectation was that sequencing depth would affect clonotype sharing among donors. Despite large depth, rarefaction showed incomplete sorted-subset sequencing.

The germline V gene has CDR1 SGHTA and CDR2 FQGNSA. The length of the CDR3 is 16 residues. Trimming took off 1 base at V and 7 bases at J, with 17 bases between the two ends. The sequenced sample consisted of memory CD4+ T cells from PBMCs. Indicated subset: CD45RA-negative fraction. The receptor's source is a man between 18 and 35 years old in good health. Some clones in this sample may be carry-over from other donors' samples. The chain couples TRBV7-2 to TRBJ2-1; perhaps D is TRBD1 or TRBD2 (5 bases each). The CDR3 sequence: CASSLGVGPGRNEQFF. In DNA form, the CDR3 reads TGTGCCAGCAGCTTAGGGGTCGGACCGGGGCGTAATGAGCAGTTCTTC.